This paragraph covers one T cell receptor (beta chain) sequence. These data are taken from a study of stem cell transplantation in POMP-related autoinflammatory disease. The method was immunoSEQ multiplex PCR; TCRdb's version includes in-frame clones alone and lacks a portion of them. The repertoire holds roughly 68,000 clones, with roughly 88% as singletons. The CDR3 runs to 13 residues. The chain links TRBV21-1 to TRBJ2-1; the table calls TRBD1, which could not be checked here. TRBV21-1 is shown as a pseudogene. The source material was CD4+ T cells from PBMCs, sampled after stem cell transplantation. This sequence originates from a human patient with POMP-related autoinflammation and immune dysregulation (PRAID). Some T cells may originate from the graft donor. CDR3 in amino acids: CATQTGAYNEQFF. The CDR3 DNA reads TGTGCCACCCAGACAGGGGCCTACAATGAGCAGTTCTTC.